One and the same sample provided the 16 T cell receptor beta chains below, sequenced in a study of blood T cells in healthy people across ages. Primers used in a second PCR of roughly 6 to 12 cycles were a sample-barcoded 5' primer and a J-beta primer mix. TCRdb ran MiXCR on the 5' RACE reads and lists one entry per CDR3 protein. Of 700,000 to 850,000 distinct CDR3 sequences in the sample, around 36% were seen once. Sequences were obtained from blood. The source is a man aged 18 to 29 in good health.

This clonotype came up a few times. This sequence joins TRBV4-1 and TRBJ1-5, with unresolved D. The V gene's germline CDR1 is MGHRA and CDR2 YSYEKL. The CDR3 is made up of 14 amino acids. V was shortened by 3 bases and J by 4 bases, with 10 bases between the two germline ends. CDR3 sequence: CASSQDLLNQPQHF. CDR3 DNA sequence: TGCGCCAGCAGCCAGGATTTACTTAATCAGCCCCAGCATTTT.

This clonotype occurred a few times. The V gene is TRBV3-1, the J gene TRBJ2-3; D remains ambiguous. Looked up from germline, CDR1 is LGHDT and CDR2 is YNNKEL (reference sequence). V lost 1 base to trimming and J lost 0 bases, with 8 bases between them. The CDR3 is 15 residues long. The CDR3 protein is CASSQGWISTDTQYF. The CDR3 DNA sequence: TGTGCCAGCAGCCAAGGGTGGATTAGCACAGATACGCAGTATTTT.

A word on this clonotype: A read error may explain this, as a much larger clone is one base away. J is TRBJ1-2 and V is TRBV7-2, with TRBD1 identical over 8 bases. CDR1 is SGHTA, CDR2 FQGNSA, per germline. CDR3 length: 13 residues. As DNA, the CDR3 is TGTGCCAGCAGACTGACAGGGGACTATGGCTGCACCTTC. This translates into CASRLTGDYGCTF.

The CDR3 protein is CASSLEGGLGTEAFF. The CDR3, as DNA: TGTGCCAGCAGCTTAGAGGGGGGGCTTGGGACTGAAGCTTTCTTT. The chain employs TRBV7-9 and TRBJ1-1; TRBD1 might be the D (6 bases). Germline CDR1 reads SEHNR; CDR2 reads FQNEAQ (reference sequence). Trimming shortened V by 1 base and J by 5 bases, and 14 bases separated the two germline ends. The CDR3 contains 15 residues.

The CDR3 nucleotides read TGCAGCGTTGAAGATCTGAGTAGCTGGCCCTCTGAGAATGAGCAGTACTTC. Translation gives CSVEDLSSWPSENEQYF. V usage is TRBV29-1 and J usage is TRBJ2-1; D ambiguous. The DNA matches TRBJ2-7 better at its end, which makes the J call doubtful. CDR1 is SQVTM, CDR2 ANQGSEA, per germline. The CDR3 sequence is 17 residues long.

The chain combines TRBV5-1 with TRBJ2-4, with 9 nucleotides matching TRBD2. This CDR3 is 16 amino acids long. The junction had 6 bases not matched to a gene; V was cut back by 4 bases and J by 1 base. In germline, CDR1 is SGHRS, CDR2 YFSETQ. The chain's CDR3 is CASSDPSGAAKNIQYF. Here the CDR3 DNA reads TGCGCCAGCAGCGACCCTAGCGGGGCGGCCAAAAACATTCAGTACTTC.

The CDR3 DNA is TGTGCCAGCAGCTTAGCGCTCCCCGGGTCGAGGACAGGCCACCTCTTTAAGAACACTGAAGCTTTCTTT. It is translated as CASSLALPGSRTGHLFKNTEAFF. This chain joins TRBV7-8 and TRBJ1-1; 7 bases map to TRBD1. The CDR3 loop spans 23 amino acids. Germline V gene lookup returns CDR1 SGHVS and CDR2 FQNEAQ. J gave up 1 base and V 0 bases, and 26 bases lay outside the gene matches. The whole variable domain, filled in from reference TRBV7-8 and TRBJ1-1, reads GAGVSQSPRYKVAKRGQDVALRCDPISGHVSLFWYQQALGQGPEFLTYFQNEAQLDKSGLPSDRFFAERPEGSVSTLKIQRTQQEDSAVYLCASSLALPGSRTGHLFKNTEAFFGQGTRLTVV.

The V call is TRBV6-2 or TRBV6-3, the J call TRBJ2-4, with a weak D call TRBD1 (6 bases). Trimming removed 0 bases at V and 0 bases at J, with 21 bases between. The CDR3 has 20 residues. Germline V CDR1 and CDR2: MNHEY, SVGEGT. The CDR3 region is CASSYSAGAGSQTAKNIQYF. CDR3 coding DNA: TGTGCCAGCAGTTACTCCGCAGGGGCCGGCTCACAGACAGCCAAAAACATTCAGTACTTC.

The DNA of the CDR3 is TGTGCCAGCAGCGCTGACAACTACGAGCAGTACTTC. It is translated as CASSADNYEQYF. This chain joins TRBV9 and TRBJ2-7, with no clear D. The germline gives CDR1 SGDLS, CDR2 YYNGEE. The V end lost 3 bases, the J end lost 3 bases, and 7 bases lay between the germline ends. The CDR3 extends over 12 amino acids. Full variable domain (outside the CDR3, taken from reference TRBV9 and TRBJ2-7): DSGVTQTPKHLITATGQRVTLRCSPRSGDLSVYWYQQSLDQGLQFLIQYYNGEERAKGNILERFSAQQFPDLHSELNLSSLELGDSALYFCASSADNYEQYFGPGTRLTVT.

This clonotype appeared a single time. Possible read error: a much larger clone is one base away. The chain uses TRBV4-1 and TRBJ2-5; 7 bases align to TRBD1. Judging by the DNA end, TRBJ2-7 fits better; the J call may be wrong. CDR1 and CDR2 from the germline V gene are MGHRA and YSYEKL. CDR3 length: 15 residues. The CDR3 protein is CASRQDRVLAYEQYF. The DNA of the CDR3 is TGCGCCAGCCGCCAAGACAGGGTCCTAGCCTACGAGCAGTACTTC.

This clonotype was detected a few times. CDR3 nucleotide sequence: TGTGCCAGCATCCCGTGGGGGGCCTCACACAATGAGCAGTTCTTC. This gives the protein CASIPWGASHNEQFF. The rearrangement uses TRBV28 and TRBJ2-1, with D perhaps TRBD1 or TRBD2 (6 bases each). CDR3 length: 15 residues. CDR1 is MDHEN, CDR2 SYDVKM, per germline. V lost 7 bases to trimming and J lost 5 bases, with 18 bases between them.

V is TRBV29-1 and J is TRBJ2-6; D uncertain. Germline lookup yields CDR1 SQVTM and CDR2 ANQGSEA. Trimming cost V 3 bases and J 5 bases, with 2 bases left between them. This CDR3 has 11 residues. CDR3 in amino acids: CSVDRANVLTF. In DNA, the CDR3 is TGCAGCGTTGACAGGGCCAACGTCCTGACTTTC.

The chain recombines TRBV21-1 with TRBJ1-2. TRBV21-1 has pseudogene status. The CDR3 is 14 amino acids. The CDR3 loop is CASSKSDGNYGYTF. The CDR3, as DNA: TGTGCCAGCAGCAAAAGCGACGGAAACTATGGCTACACCTTC.

V gene TRBV4-3 combines with J gene TRBJ2-5, with 9 bases aligning to TRBD2. Per the germline V gene, CDR1 is LGHNA and CDR2 is YSLEER. V trimming: 0 bases; J trimming: 11 bases; junction bases outside the gene matches: 10. The CDR3 has 15 amino acids. The CDR3, as DNA: TGCGCCAGCAGCCAAGAAGGCGGGGGGGCACGAGAGCAGTACTTC. Its protein product is CASSQEGGGAREQYF.

Details on this clonotype: This could be a read error, since a much larger clone is one nucleotide away. The chain uses TRBV29-1 and TRBJ2-7, with 12 bases identical to TRBD1. Unmatched junction bases numbered 13, after V lost 3 bases and J lost 7 bases. The CDR3 has 16 amino acids. Per the germline V gene, CDR1 is SQVTM and CDR2 is ANQGSEA. CDR3 coding DNA: TGCAGCGTTGAGGGGACAGGGGGCCGATCCTACAATGAGCAGTACTTC. It specifies CSVEGTGGRSYNEQYF.

This clonotype was observed a few times. The chain combines TRBV12-3 or TRBV12-4 with TRBJ2-1; D not certain. The CDR3 is made up of 12 amino acids. V lost 2 bases and J 11 bases, leaving 10 bases between the germline ends. CDR3 DNA sequence: TGTGCCAGCAGTTTAAGGTGGCCGCAGCAGTTCTTC. It translates to CASSLRWPQQFF.